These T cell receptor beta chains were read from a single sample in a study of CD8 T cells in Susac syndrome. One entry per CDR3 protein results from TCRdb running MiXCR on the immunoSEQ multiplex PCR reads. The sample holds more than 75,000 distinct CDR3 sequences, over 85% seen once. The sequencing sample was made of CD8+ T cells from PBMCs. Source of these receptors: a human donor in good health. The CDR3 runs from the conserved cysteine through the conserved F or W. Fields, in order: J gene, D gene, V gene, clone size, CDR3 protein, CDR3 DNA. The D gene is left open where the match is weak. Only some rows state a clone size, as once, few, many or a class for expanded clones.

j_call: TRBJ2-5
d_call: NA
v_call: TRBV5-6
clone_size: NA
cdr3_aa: CASSSLDSGKTQYF
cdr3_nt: TGTGCCAGCAGCTCCTTGGACAGTGGGAAGACCCAGTACTTC

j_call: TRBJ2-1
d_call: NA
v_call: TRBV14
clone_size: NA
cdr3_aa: CASSPFERVGTSYNEQFF
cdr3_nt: TGTGCCAGCAGCCCGTTCGAACGAGTGGGGACCTCCTACAATGAGCAGTTCTTC

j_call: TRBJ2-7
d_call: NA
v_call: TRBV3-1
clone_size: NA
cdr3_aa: CASSQDFRETYEQYF
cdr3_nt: TGTGCCAGCAGCCAAGATTTCCGGGAGACCTACGAGCAGTACTTC

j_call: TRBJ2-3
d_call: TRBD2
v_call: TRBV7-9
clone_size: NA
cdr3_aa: CASSPQAGGLDTQYF
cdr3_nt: TGTGCCAGCAGCCCCCAGGCGGGGGGTTTGGATACGCAGTATTTT

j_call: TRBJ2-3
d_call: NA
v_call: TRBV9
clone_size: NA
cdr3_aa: CASNPDYEDTQYF
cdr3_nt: TGTGCCAGCAACCCCGACTATGAGGATACGCAGTATTTT

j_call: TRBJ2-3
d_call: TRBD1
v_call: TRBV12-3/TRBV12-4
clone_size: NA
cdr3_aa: CASSFGTGGADTQYF
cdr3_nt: TGTGCCAGCAGTTTTGGGACAGGGGGCGCAGATACGCAGTATTTT

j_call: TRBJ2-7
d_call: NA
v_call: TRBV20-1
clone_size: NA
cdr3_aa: CGANGGNGEQYF
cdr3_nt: TGCGGCGCCAACGGTGGTAATGGCGAGCAGTACTTC

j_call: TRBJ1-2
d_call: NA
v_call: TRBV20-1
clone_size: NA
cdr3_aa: CSASGRLNYGYTF
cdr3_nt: TGCAGTGCTAGTGGCAGACTCAACTATGGCTACACCTTC

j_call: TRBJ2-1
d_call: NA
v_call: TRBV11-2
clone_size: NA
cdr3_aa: CASSLDVANEQFF
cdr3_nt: TGTGCCAGCAGCTTAGATGTAGCGAATGAGCAGTTCTTC

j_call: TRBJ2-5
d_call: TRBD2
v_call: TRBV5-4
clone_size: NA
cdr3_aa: CASSLASGEETQYF
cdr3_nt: TGTGCCAGCAGCTTAGCTAGCGGCGAAGAGACCCAGTACTTC

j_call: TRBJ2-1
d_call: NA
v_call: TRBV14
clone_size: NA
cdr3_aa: CASSQDRVYNEQFF
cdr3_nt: TGTGCCAGCAGCCAAGACAGGGTGTACAATGAGCAGTTCTTC

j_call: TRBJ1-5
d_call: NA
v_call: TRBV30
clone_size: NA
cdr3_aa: CAWRPPGTNGQPQHF
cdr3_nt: TGTGCCTGGAGGCCCCCCGGGACTAACGGACAGCCCCAGCATTTT

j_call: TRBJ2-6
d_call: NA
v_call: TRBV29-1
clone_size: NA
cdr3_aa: CSVGYSGANVLTF
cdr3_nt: TGCAGCGTTGGTTACTCTGGGGCCAACGTCCTGACTTTC

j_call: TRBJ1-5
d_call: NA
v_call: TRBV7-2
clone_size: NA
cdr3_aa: CASSLSARVGQPQHF
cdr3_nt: TGTGCCAGCAGCTTATCGGCCAGGGTCGGTCAGCCCCAGCATTTT

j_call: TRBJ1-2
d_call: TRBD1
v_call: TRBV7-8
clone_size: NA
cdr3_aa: CASSVRDRGIGYTF
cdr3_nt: TGTGCCAGCAGCGTCCGGGACAGGGGAATCGGCTACACCTTC

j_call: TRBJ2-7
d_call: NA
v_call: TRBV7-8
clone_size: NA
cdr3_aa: CASRQDLAYEQYF
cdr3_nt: TGTGCCAGCAGACAAGACCTTGCCTACGAGCAGTACTTC

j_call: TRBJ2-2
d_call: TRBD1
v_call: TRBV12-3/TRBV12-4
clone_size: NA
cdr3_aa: CASSSYRDRGRSGELFF
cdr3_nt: TGTGCCAGCAGTTCGTACCGGGACAGGGGGCGATCAGGGGAGCTGTTTTTT

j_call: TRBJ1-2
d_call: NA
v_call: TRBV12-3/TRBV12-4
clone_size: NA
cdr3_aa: CASSFNQVHGYTF
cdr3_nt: TGTGCCAGCAGTTTTAACCAGGTCCATGGCTACACCTTC

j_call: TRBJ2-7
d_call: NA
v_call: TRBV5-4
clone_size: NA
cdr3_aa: CASSAARGSSYEQYF
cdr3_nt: TGTGCCAGCAGCGCGGCGAGAGGGAGTTCCTACGAGCAGTACTTC

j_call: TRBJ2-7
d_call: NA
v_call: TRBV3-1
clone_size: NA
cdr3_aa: CASSQDSHEQYF
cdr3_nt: TGTGCCAGCAGCCAGGATTCTCACGAGCAGTACTTC

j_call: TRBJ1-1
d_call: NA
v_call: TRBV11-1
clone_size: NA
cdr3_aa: CASSPRGPVMNTEAFF
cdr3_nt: TGTGCCAGCAGCCCCCGGGGGCCGGTCATGAACACTGAAGCTTTCTTT

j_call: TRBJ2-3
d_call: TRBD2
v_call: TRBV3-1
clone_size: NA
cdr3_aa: CASSQDWTSGSTDTQYF
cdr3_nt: TGTGCCAGCAGCCAAGATTGGACTAGCGGGAGCACAGATACGCAGTATTTT

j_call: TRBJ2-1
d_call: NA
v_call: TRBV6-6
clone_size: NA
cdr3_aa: CASNLLVGASYNEQFF
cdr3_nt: TGTGCCAGCAATCTACTCGTGGGGGCCTCCTACAATGAGCAGTTCTTC

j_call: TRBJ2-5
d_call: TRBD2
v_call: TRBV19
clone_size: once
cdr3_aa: CASASLAGGIKTQYF
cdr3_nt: TGTGCCAGTGCCTCACTAGCGGGGGGGATAAAGACCCAGTACTTC